Listed below are T cell receptor beta chains from one sample, sequenced in a study of CD8+ T cells in alopecia areata. Generated by immunoSEQ multiplex PCR, the TCRdb table keeps only in-frame clones and is missing some. The sample shows some 200,000 clones, more than 45% of them seen only once. Sequencing used CD4+ T cells sorted from blood, obtained at week 4, from a patient treated with tofacitinib. These receptor sequences come from a human donor with alopecia areata. Both conserved end residues are part of each CDR3. A D gene is named only where the DNA matches it firmly. Some rows have no size entry. The others give once, few or many, or a class for an expanded clone.

len	v_gene	d_gene	j_gene	abundance	CDR3nt	CDR3aa
11	TRBV29-1	NA	TRBJ1-1	NA	TGCAGCGTTCGGACCCACAGGGAAGCTTTCTTT	CSVRTHREAFF
15	TRBV5-1	NA	TRBJ2-1	once	TGCGCCAGCAGCCCCCCTGCCGATAGCTACAATGAGCAGTTCTTC	CASSPPADSYNEQFF
14	TRBV11-3	NA	TRBJ1-2	few	TGTGCCAGCAGCCGCGAGGACGGTGAGGGCGGCTACACCTTC	CASSREDGEGGYTF
13	TRBV27	NA	TRBJ1-5	NA	TGTGCCAGCAGTATAGGGAGGGAACAGCCCCAGCATTTT	CASSIGREQPQHF
11	TRBV29-1	TRBD1	TRBJ2-7	NA	TGCAGCGTCGGGGACAGGCCCGAGCAGTACTTC	CSVGDRPEQYF
16	TRBV4-3	NA	TRBJ2-1	NA	TGCGCCAGCAGCCAAGGATGGGGGGGCGGTTACAATGAGCAGTTCTTC	CASSQGWGGGYNEQFF
14	TRBV9	TRBD1	TRBJ2-7	NA	TGTGCCAGCAGCGTCCGAGACAGGGGCTACGAGCAGTACTTC	CASSVRDRGYEQYF
16	TRBV6-5	NA	TRBJ1-5	NA	TGTGCCAGCAGTTCCGGAGGACATAGTAGCAATCAGCCCCAGCATTTT	CASSSGGHSSNQPQHF
15	TRBV5-1	NA	TRBJ2-7	few	TGCGCCAGCAGCTTGTACCAGGGCGGCTCCTACGAGCAGTACTTC	CASSLYQGGSYEQYF
15	TRBV4-3	NA	TRBJ2-1	few	TGCGCCAGCAGCCAAGATGCGACATCCTACAATGAGCAGTTCTTC	CASSQDATSYNEQFF
14	TRBV19	NA	TRBJ1-1	NA	TGTGCCAGTAGTAATAGTAGGGTGAACACTGAAGCTTTCTTT	CASSNSRVNTEAFF
14	TRBV7-9	TRBD1	TRBJ2-2	NA	TGTGCCAGCAGTATTGACAGGGCCACCGGGGAGCTGTTTTTT	CASSIDRATGELFF
13	TRBV6-6	NA	TRBJ2-5	NA	TGTGCCAGCAGCCGACGGGGCGGGGAGACCCAGTACTTC	CASSRRGGETQYF
13	TRBV5-1	NA	TRBJ1-1	few	TGCGCCAGCAGCTTGGCATGGGGGACTGAAGCTTTCTTT	CASSLAWGTEAFF
15	TRBV18	TRBD1	TRBJ2-3	few	TGTGCCAGCTCACAGGGACAGGGGGCAGGCGATACGCAGTATTTT	CASSQGQGAGDTQYF
18	TRBV23-1	TRBD1	TRBJ1-1	few	TGCGCCAGCAGTCAACGGCTCCGGGACAACAGGGGTCACACTGAAGCTTTCTTT	CASSQRLRDNRGHTEAFF
16	TRBV6-1	TRBD2	TRBJ2-5	NA	TGTGCCAGCAGTGTGGCCGGGAGGGGTACCCAGGAGACCCAGTACTTC	CASSVAGRGTQETQYF
16	TRBV18	TRBD1	TRBJ2-7	NA	TGTGCCAGCTCACCCCCATGGGGACAGGGCATCTACGAGCAGTACTTC	CASSPPWGQGIYEQYF
13	TRBV29-1	NA	TRBJ1-1	NA	TGCAGCGTTGATCAGGGGAGGGGAACTGAAGCTTTCTTT	CSVDQGRGTEAFF
14	TRBV2	NA	TRBJ2-3	NA	TGTGCCAGCGTGAAGGGGTTAAGCACAGATACGCAGTATTTT	CASVKGLSTDTQYF
18	TRBV5-6	NA	TRBJ2-3	NA	TGTGCCAGCAGCTTGGCGGTAACCTACCCACGAGCTGCAGATACGCAGTATTTT	CASSLAVTYPRAADTQYF
12	TRBV30	NA	TRBJ1-1	NA	TGTGCCTGGAGTGTACGCGGCACTGAAGCTTTCTTT	CAWSVRGTEAFF
14	TRBV10-3	NA	TRBJ2-7	NA	TGTGCCATCAGTGAGTTGGTCAGCAACTACGAGCAGTACTTC	CAISELVSNYEQYF
18	TRBV27	NA	TRBJ2-5	NA	TGTGCCAGCAGTTTTCGCGGGAATTGGGGGGCGCGAGGAGAGACCCAGTACTTC	CASSFRGNWGARGETQYF
11	TRBV30	NA	TRBJ2-4	NA	TGTGCCTCTAAAGACCGGAACATTCAGTACTTC	CASKDRNIQYF
15	TRBV4-1	TRBD2	TRBJ2-1	once	TGCGCCAGCAGGACTAGCGCTATGGATCCCAATGAGCAGTTCTTC	CASRTSAMDPNEQFF
14	TRBV11-2	TRBD1	TRBJ1-6	few	TGTGCCAGCAGCCTAGACAGGGTAAATTCACCCCTCCACTTT	CASSLDRVNSPLHF
15	TRBV29-1	NA	TRBJ2-1	NA	TGCAGCGTTGAACGAGGGATTAGCTCCTACAATGAGCAGTTCTTC	CSVERGISSYNEQFF
13	TRBV11-2	NA	TRBJ1-6	NA	TGTGCCAGCAGCACGCAGGGTAATTCACCCCTCCACTTT	CASSTQGNSPLHF
13	TRBV25-1	NA	TRBJ2-2	NA	TGTGCCAGCAGGGGCTTGGGGGTCGGGGAGCTGTTTTTT	CASRGLGVGELFF
11	TRBV29-1	NA	TRBJ2-3	NA	TGCAGCACCCGGGACGCAGATACGCAGTATTTT	CSTRDADTQYF
12	TRBV29-1	NA	TRBJ2-7	NA	TGCAGCGTTGTTGCGGGGACCTACGAGCAGTACTTC	CSVVAGTYEQYF
12	TRBV10-3	NA	TRBJ2-7	NA	TGTGCCATCAGTGAGCCAGGGTACGAGCAGTACTTC	CAISEPGYEQYF
12	TRBV29-1	NA	TRBJ1-1	NA	TGCAGCGCCCAGACGGGGAACACTGAAGCTTTCTTT	CSAQTGNTEAFF
16	TRBV7-3	TRBD1	TRBJ2-2	few	TGTGCCAGCAGCGTCAGAGGGACAGGATACACCGGGGAGCTGTTTTTT	CASSVRGTGYTGELFF
14	TRBV6-5	NA	TRBJ2-5	NA	TGTGCCAGCAGTTACCTACAGGGCGCAGAGACCCAGTACTTC	CASSYLQGAETQYF
15	TRBV6-1	NA	TRBJ1-5	NA	TGTGCCAGCAGGCGAGAAGGGGCCCGCAATCAGCCCCAGCATTTT	CASRREGARNQPQHF
14	TRBV29-1	TRBD1	TRBJ2-2	NA	TGCAGCGTTGAAGTGACAGGGTTAGGCGGGGAGCTGTTTTTT	CSVEVTGLGGELFF
12	TRBV4-3	NA	TRBJ1-4	NA	TGCGCCAGCAGTTGGTTTAATGAAAAACTGTTTTTT	CASSWFNEKLFF
13	TRBV29-1	NA	TRBJ2-3	once	TGCAGCGCGAGTGTATCCTGGGGTGATACGCAGTATTTT	CSASVSWGDTQYF
15	TRBV7-3	TRBD1	TRBJ2-1	few	TGTGCCAGCAGCTCACCGGGACAGCCTTACAATGAGCAGTTCTTC	CASSSPGQPYNEQFF
13	TRBV29-1	TRBD1	TRBJ1-2	NA	TGCAGCGCCACCGGACAGGGCGCCGAGTTTGGTACCTTC	CSATGQGAEFGTF
15	TRBV6-1	TRBD1	TRBJ1-5	NA	TGTGCCAGCAGGACGGGACAGGTTGGCAATCAGCCCCAGCATTTT	CASRTGQVGNQPQHF
15	TRBV11-2	TRBD1	TRBJ2-4	NA	TGTGCCAGCAGCCAACAGGGGGCTGCCAAAAACATTCAGTACTTC	CASSQQGAAKNIQYF
11	TRBV5-6	NA	TRBJ2-1	few	TGTGCCAGCGGATTACAGGGCGGGCAGTTCTTC	CASGLQGGQFF
13	TRBV2	NA	TRBJ2-1	once	TGTGCCAGCCTAAGACAACTTTACAATGAGCAGTTCTTC	CASLRQLYNEQFF
13	TRBV6-5	NA	TRBJ1-5	NA	TGTGCCAGCAGTTTCAGTCGCAATCAGCCCCAGCATTTT	CASSFSRNQPQHF
17	TRBV25-1	NA	TRBJ2-5	NA	TGTGCCAGCAGTCCACTCCAGCGACTAGTTCGGGGAGAGACCCAGTACTTC	CASSPLQRLVRGETQYF
13	TRBV6-1	NA	TRBJ1-5	few	TGTGCCAGCAGTGCGTACCCGGATCAGCCCCAGCATTTT	CASSAYPDQPQHF
17	TRBV2	TRBD2	TRBJ2-1	few	TGTGCCAGCAGTCTTGTAGCGGGGGGTTCCTCCTACAATGAGCAGTTCTTC	CASSLVAGGSSYNEQFF
15	TRBV30	NA	TRBJ1-2	NA	TGTGCCTGGACCAATGGGGCGGGAGCTAACTATGGCTACACCTTC	CAWTNGAGANYGYTF
15	TRBV14	NA	TRBJ1-2	few	TGTGCCAGCAGCCAAAGTAACCCGGGTGTAGGTGGCTACACCTTC	CASSQSNPGVGGYTF